The subject of this entry is one TCR beta chain. Its specificity is unknown. iRepertoire HTBI primers and Arm-PCR of CDR3 regions built TCR beta libraries. TCRdb recomputed calls from the multiplex PCR reads with MiXCR, one row per CDR3 protein. The sample has 530,000 or so distinct CDR3 sequences, roughly 12% seen once. Sample time point: newly diagnosed GD, antithyroid drugs for less than 3 months. After RNA was extracted from PBMCs, the TCR library was made from it. Graves' disease diagnosis was established per American Thyroid Association guidelines. The data were obtained in a study of regulatory T cells in long-lasting Graves disease. The study's findings and limits: Investigators studied peripheral blood only, not thyroid tissue. Persistent Graves' patients showed less TCR diversity than newly diagnosed patients showed.

The CDR3 has 21 residues. From germline, CDR1 is MRHNA and CDR2 SNTAGT. V lost 6 bases to trimming and J lost 4 bases, with 36 bases between them. A further study also used this sample, focusing on T cells in Graves' hyperthyroidism and ophthalmopathy. From that report: Diagnostic decisions used clinical symptoms, serum thyroxine and TRAb, thyroid ultrasound and orbital computed tomography.

This sample comprised peripheral blood mononuclear cells (PBMCs), obtained at new diagnosis, from a patient treated with antithyroid drugs. The chain combines TRBV6-4 with TRBJ1-2, with D maybe TRBD1 (5 bases). The sequence was obtained from a man aged 25-40 years with Graves disease. The CDR3 loop reads CASRYFDLAREGGPTFYGYTF. CDR3 nucleotides: TGTGCCAGCAGATACTTTGACCTGGCCAGGGAGGGAGGCCCGACATTCTATGGCTACACCTTC.